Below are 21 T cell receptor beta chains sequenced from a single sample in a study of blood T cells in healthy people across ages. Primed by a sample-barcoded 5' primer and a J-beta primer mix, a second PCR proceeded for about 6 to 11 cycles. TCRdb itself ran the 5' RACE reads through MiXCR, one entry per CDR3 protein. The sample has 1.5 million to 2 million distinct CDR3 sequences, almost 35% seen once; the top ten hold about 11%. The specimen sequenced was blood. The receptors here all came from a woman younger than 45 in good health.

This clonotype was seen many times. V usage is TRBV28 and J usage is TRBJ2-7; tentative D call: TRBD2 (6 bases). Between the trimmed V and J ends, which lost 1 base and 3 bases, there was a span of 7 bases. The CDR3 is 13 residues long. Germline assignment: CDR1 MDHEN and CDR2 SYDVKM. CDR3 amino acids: CASSLYGSYEQYF. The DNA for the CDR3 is TGTGCCAGCAGTTTATACGGGAGCTACGAGCAGTACTTC.

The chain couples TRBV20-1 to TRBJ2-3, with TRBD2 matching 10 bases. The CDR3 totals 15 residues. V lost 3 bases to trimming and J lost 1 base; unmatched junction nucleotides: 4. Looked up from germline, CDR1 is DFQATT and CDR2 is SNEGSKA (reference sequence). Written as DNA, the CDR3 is TGCAGTGCTAGGCTAGCGGGGGCACGCACAGATACGCAGTATTTT. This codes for CSARLAGARTDTQYF.

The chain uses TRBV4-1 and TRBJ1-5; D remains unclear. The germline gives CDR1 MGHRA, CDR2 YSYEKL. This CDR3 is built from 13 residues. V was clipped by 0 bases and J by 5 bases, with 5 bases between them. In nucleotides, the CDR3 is TGCGCCAGCAGCCAAGACAGCTATCAGCCCCAGCATTTT. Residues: CASSQDSYQPQHF.

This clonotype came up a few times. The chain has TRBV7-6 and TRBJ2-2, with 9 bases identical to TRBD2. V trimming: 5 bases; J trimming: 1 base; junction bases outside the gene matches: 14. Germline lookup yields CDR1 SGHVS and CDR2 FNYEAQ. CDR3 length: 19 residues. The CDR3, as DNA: TGTGCCAGCAGCCCATTCGGCCTAGCGGGAACTGAGAACACCGGGGAGCTGTTTTTT. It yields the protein CASSPFGLAGTENTGELFF.

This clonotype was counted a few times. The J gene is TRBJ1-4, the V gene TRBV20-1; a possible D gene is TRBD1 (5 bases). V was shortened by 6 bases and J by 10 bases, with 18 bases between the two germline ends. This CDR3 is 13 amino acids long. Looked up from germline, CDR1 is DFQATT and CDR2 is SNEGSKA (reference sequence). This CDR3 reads CSAPRRDGAKLFF. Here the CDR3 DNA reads TGCAGTGCCCCTCGCAGGGATGGTGCAAAACTGTTTTTT.

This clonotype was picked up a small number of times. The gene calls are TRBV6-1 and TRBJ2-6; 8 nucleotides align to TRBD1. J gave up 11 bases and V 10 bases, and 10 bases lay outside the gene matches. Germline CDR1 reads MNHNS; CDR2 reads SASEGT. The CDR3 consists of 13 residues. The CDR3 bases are TGTGCCACCCGGGACAGGATATCCGACGTCCTGACTTTC. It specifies CATRDRISDVLTF.

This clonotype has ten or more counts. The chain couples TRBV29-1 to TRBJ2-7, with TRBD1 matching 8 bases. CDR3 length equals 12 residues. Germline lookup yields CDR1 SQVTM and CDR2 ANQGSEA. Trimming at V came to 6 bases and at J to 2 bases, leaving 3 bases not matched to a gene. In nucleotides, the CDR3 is TGCAGCGTCGTGACAGGGGCCTACGAGCAGTACTTC. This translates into CSVVTGAYEQYF.

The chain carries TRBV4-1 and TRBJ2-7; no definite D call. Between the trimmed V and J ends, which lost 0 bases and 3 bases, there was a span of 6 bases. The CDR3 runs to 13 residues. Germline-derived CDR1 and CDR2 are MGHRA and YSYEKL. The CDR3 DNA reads TGCGCCAGCAGCCAAGACCATTGCTACGAGCAGTACTTC. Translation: CASSQDHCYEQYF.

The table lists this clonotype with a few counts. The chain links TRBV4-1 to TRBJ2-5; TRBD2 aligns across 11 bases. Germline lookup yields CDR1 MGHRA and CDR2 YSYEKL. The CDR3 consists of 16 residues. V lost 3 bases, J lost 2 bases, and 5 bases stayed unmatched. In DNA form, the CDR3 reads TGCGCCAGCAGCCAGGCGGGACTAGCGGTTCAAGAGACCCAGTACTTC. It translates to CASSQAGLAVQETQYF.

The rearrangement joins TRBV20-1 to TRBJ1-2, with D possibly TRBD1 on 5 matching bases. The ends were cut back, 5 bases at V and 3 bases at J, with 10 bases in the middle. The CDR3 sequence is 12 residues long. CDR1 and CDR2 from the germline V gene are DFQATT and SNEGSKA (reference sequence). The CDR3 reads CSAVTGDYGYTF. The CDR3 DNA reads TGCAGTGCTGTAACAGGTGACTATGGCTACACCTTC.

The CDR3, as DNA: TGCAGTGTAGACGAGCTAGCGGACACAGATACGCAGTATTTT. Amino acid sequence: CSVDELADTDTQYF. The V call is TRBV20-1, the J call TRBJ2-3, with 7 bases that match TRBD2. Per germline, CDR1 DFQATT and CDR2 SNEGSKA (reference sequence). The CDR3 covers 14 residues. Germline trimming cut 7 bases from V and 2 bases from J; bases unmatched to any gene: 9.

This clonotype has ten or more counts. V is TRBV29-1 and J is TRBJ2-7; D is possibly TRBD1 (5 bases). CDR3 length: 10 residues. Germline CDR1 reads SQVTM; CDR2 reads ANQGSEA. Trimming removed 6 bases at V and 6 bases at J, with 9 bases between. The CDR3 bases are TGCAGCGTAGACAGTGGCGAGCAGTACTTC. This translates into CSVDSGEQYF.

This CDR3 is CTSRGTEAFF. DNA for the CDR3: TGTACCTCCAGGGGCACTGAAGCTTTCTTT. The chain combines TRBV27 with TRBJ1-1, with D maybe TRBD1 (6 bases). Germline V gene sequence: CDR1 MNHEY, CDR2 SMNVEV (reference sequence). The CDR3 contains 10 residues.

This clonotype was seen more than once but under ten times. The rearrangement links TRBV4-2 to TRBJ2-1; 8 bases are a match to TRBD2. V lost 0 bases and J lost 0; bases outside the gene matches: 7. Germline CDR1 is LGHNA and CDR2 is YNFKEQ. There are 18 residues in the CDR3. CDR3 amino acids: CASSQDRSGGSSYNEQFF. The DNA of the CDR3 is TGTGCCAGCAGCCAAGATCGAAGCGGGGGTAGCTCCTACAATGAGCAGTTCTTC.

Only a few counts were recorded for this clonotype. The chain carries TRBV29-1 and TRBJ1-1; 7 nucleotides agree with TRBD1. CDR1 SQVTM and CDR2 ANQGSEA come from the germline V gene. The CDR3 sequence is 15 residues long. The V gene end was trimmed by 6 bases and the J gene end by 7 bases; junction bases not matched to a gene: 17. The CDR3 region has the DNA TGCAGCGTGGGAGGGGGCAGTGTGGGTCAGGGTGAAGCTTTCTTT. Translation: CSVGGGSVGQGEAFF.

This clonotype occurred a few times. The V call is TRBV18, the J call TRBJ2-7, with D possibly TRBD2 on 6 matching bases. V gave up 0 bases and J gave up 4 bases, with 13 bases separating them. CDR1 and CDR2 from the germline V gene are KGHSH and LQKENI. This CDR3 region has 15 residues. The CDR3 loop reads CASSPPSGSGYEQYF. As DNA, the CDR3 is TGTGCCAGCTCACCACCGTCCGGGAGTGGTTACGAGCAGTACTTC. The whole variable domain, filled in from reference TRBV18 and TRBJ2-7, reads NAGVMQNPRHLVRRRGQEARLRCSPMKGHSHVYWYRQLPEEGLKFMVYLQKENIIDESGMPKERFSAEFPKEGPSILRIQQVVRGDSAAYFCASSPPSGSGYEQYFGPGTRLTVT.

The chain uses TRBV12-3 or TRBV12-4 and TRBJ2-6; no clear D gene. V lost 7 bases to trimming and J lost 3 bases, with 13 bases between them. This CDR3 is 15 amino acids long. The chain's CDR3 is CASTFGPSGANVLTF. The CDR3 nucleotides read TGTGCCAGCACCTTCGGTCCCAGTGGGGCCAACGTCCTGACTTTC.

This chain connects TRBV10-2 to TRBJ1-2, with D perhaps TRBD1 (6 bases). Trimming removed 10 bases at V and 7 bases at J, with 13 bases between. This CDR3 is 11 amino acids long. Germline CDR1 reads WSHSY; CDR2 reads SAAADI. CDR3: CATRQAPGYTF. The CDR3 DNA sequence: TGCGCCACCCGACAGGCGCCTGGCTACACCTTC.

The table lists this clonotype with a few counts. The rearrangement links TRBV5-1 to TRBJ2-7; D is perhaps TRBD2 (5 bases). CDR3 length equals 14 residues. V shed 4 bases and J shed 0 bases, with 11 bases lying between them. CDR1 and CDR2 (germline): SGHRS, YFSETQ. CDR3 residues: CASSPSRPSYEQYF. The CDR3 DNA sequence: TGCGCCAGCAGCCCTAGCCGTCCCTCCTACGAGCAGTACTTC.

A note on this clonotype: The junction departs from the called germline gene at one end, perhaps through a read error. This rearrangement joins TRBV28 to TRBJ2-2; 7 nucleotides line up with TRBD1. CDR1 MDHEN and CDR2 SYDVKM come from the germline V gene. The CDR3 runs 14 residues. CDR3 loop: CASHRGQATGELFF. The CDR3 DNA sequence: TGTGCCAGTCACAGGGGTCAGGCCACCGGGGAGCTATTTTTT. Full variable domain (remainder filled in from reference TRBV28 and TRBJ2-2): DVKVTQSSRYLVKRTGEKVFLECVQDMDHENMFWYRQDPGLGLRLIYFSYDVKMKEKGDIPEGYSVSREKKERFSLILESASTNQTSMYLCASHRGQATGELFFGEGSRLTVL.

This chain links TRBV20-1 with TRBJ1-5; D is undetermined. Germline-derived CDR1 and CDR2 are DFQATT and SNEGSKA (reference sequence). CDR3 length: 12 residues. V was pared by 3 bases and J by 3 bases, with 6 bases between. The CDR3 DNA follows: TGCAGTGCTAGCGAGGACAATCAGCCCCAGCATTTT. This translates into CSASEDNQPQHF.